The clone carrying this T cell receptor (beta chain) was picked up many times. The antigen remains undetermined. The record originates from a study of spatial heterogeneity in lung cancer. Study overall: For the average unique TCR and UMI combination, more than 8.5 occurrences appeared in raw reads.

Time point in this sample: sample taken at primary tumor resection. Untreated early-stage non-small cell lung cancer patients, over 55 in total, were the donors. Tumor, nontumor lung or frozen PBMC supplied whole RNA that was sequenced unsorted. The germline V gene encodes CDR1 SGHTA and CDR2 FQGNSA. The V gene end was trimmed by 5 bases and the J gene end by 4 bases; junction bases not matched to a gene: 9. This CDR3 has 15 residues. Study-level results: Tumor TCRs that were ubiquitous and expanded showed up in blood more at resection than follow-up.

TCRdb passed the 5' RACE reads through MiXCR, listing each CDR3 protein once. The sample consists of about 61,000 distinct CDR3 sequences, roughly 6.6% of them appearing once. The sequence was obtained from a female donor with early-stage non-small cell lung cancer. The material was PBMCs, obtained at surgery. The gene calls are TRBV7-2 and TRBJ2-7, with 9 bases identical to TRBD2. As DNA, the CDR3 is TGTGCCAGCAGCCCGACTAGCGGCGATATTTACGAGCAGTACTTC. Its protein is CASSPTSGDIYEQYF.